Sequencing of this T cell receptor (beta chain) was carried out in a study of T cell repertoires in aging, cancer and after chemotherapy. Study summary: Chronic lymphocytic leukemia patients on fludarabine- or bendamustine-based regimens gave paired samples before and after chemotherapy.

Study-level points and caveats: No conclusions about immunological memory after chemotherapy can be drawn from the repertoire data. In healthy donors, age-related TCR diversity loss mainly reflected lost richness. Untreated cancer patients had significantly lower blood TCR diversity than age-matched healthy donors.

Germline V gene data show CDR1 as SGHRS and CDR2 as YFSETQ. The CDR3 spans 14 residues. V lost 3 bases and J lost 5, with 11 bases in between. In this sample, this clonotype turned up a few times. Its antigen remains unknown. TRB rearrangements spanning V, D and J were amplified using mixed TRB-A/B primers. Each CDR3 protein gets one entry after TCRdb re-called the multiplex PCR reads with MiXCR. The sample shows thousands of distinct CDR3 sequences, over 20% of them seen only once. Amplification of TCR beta used genomic DNA extracted from peripheral blood. The source of this sequence is a human donor with a blood cancer. The chain links TRBV5-1 to TRBJ2-2; weak D call: TRBD2 (6 bases). The specimen sequenced was blood. In DNA form, the CDR3 reads TGCGCCAGCAGCTCCGGGAGCCTGACCGGGGAGCTGTTTTTT. Protein product: CASSSGSLTGELFF.